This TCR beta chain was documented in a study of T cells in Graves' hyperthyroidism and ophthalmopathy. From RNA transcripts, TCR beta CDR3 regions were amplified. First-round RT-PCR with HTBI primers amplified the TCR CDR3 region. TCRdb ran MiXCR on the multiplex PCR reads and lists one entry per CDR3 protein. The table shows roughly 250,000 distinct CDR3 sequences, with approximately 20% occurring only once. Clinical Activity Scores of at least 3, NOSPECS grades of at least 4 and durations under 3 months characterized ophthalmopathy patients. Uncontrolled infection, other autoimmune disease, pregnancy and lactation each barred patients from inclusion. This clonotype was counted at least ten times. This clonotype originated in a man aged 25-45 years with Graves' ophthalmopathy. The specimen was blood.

The CDR3 DNA reads TGTGCCAGCGCCCAAAACGGACTCCAAGAGACCCAGTACTTC. Residues: CASAQNGLQETQYF. The chain uses TRBV6-2 or TRBV6-3 and TRBJ2-5; tentative D call: TRBD2 (5 bases). The CDR3 is 14 amino acids. Germline values: CDR1 MNHEY, CDR2 SVGEGT. V gave up 8 bases and J gave up 1 base, with 14 bases separating them.